This note documents a single T cell receptor (beta chain) sequence. No antigen is known for it. The entry originates in a study of cytomegalovirus exposure and HLA in healthy donors. Broader study findings: CMV antigen specificity was confirmed in vitro for a few CMV-associated chains. The authors later linked a missense DCLRE1C variant to TCR beta V- and J-gene trimming.

With V trimmed by 5 bases and J by 4 bases, 5 bases remained unmatched. Germline loops: CDR1 MNHNS, CDR2 SASEGT. The length of the CDR3 is 14 residues. The PCR made use of 60 Vbeta and 13 Jbeta primers. Repertoires were generated with immunoSEQ multiplex PCR, while TCRdb's copy carries only in-frame clones and drops some. Among fewer than 250,000 clones, about four fifths were seen once, and the ten largest hold approximately 2.8%. Sequencing used PBMCs. This sequence was found in a man younger than 40 in good health and CMV-seronegative. The rearrangement uses TRBV6-1 and TRBJ1-1, with 9 bases identical to TRBD1. The CDR3: CASSRDRDATEAFF. The CDR3 bases are TGTGCCAGCAGTCGGGACAGGGATGCCACTGAAGCTTTCTTT.